Listed below are T cell receptor beta chains from one sample, sequenced in a study of blood T cell repertoires in COVID-19. Clones were sequenced by immunoSEQ multiplex PCR, and TCRdb holds only the in-frame ones, with some missing. The sample carries about 230,000 clones, more than 70% recorded once. The sample comprised PBMCs or T cells enriched from blood (not recorded which). The receptors come from a woman between 35 and 50 years old with acute COVID-19. Both conserved end residues are part of each CDR3. The D gene is left open where the match is weak. For some rows the clone size is stated as once, few or many, or as a class when expanded; others skip it.

clone size: -
V gene: TRBV4-3
D gene: -
J gene: TRBJ2-5
CDR3 DNA: TGCGCCAGCAGCCAAGATAAGACAGAAGAGACCCAGTACTTC
CDR3 protein: CASSQDKTEETQYF

clone size: few
V gene: TRBV9
D gene: TRBD1
J gene: TRBJ1-2
CDR3 DNA: TGTGCCAGCAGCGTAGGGTTGACAGGGGGTAACTATGGCTACACCTTC
CDR3 protein: CASSVGLTGGNYGYTF

clone size: -
V gene: TRBV7-2
D gene: -
J gene: TRBJ2-1
CDR3 DNA: TGTGCCAGCAGCTTAGTGCCGGGGGTCTCCTACAATGAGCAGTTCTTC
CDR3 protein: CASSLVPGVSYNEQFF

clone size: -
V gene: TRBV4-2
D gene: -
J gene: TRBJ1-2
CDR3 DNA: TGTGCCAGCAGCCAGGGTCTCCTGCCGCCGGGTAGAAATGGCTACACCTTC
CDR3 protein: CASSQGLLPPGRNGYTF

clone size: -
V gene: TRBV29-1
D gene: TRBD2
J gene: TRBJ2-1
CDR3 DNA: TGCAGCGTTGAAGAGGGAGGGGCGGCTAACAATGAGCAGTTCTTC
CDR3 protein: CSVEEGGAANNEQFF

clone size: -
V gene: TRBV5-1
D gene: TRBD2
J gene: TRBJ2-1
CDR3 DNA: TGCGCCAGCAGCTTGTCTAGCGGGTTCAATGAGCAGTTCTTC
CDR3 protein: CASSLSSGFNEQFF

clone size: -
V gene: TRBV4-3
D gene: -
J gene: TRBJ1-4
CDR3 DNA: TGCGCCAGCAGCCAAGATTGGGCGGGTATGAGTGAAAAACTGTTTTTT
CDR3 protein: CASSQDWAGMSEKLFF

clone size: -
V gene: TRBV7-2
D gene: -
J gene: TRBJ1-2
CDR3 DNA: TGTGCCAGCAGCTTCGATGGGACTTCGCCTATTGGCTACACCTTC
CDR3 protein: CASSFDGTSPIGYTF

clone size: -
V gene: TRBV10-3
D gene: -
J gene: TRBJ2-7
CDR3 DNA: TGTGCCATCCCTCCAGGGTACTACGAGCAGTACTTC
CDR3 protein: CAIPPGYYEQYF

clone size: -
V gene: TRBV7-6
D gene: -
J gene: TRBJ2-7
CDR3 DNA: TGTGCCAGCAGCTTAGCGGGGGGGCTGAACGAGCAGTACTTC
CDR3 protein: CASSLAGGLNEQYF

clone size: once
V gene: TRBV18
D gene: TRBD2
J gene: TRBJ2-5
CDR3 DNA: TGTGCCAGCTCACCCACTAGCGGGGGACTCGGTGAGACCCAGTACTTC
CDR3 protein: CASSPTSGGLGETQYF

clone size: -
V gene: TRBV5-1
D gene: TRBD2
J gene: TRBJ2-1
CDR3 DNA: TGCGCCAGCAGCCGACTCAAAATAGCGGGAGGACTGGACAATGAGCAGTTCTTC
CDR3 protein: CASSRLKIAGGLDNEQFF

clone size: -
V gene: TRBV19
D gene: -
J gene: TRBJ1-4
CDR3 DNA: TGTGCCAGTAGTCTGTCACAGTCTAATGAAAAACTGTTTTTT
CDR3 protein: CASSLSQSNEKLFF

clone size: -
V gene: TRBV15
D gene: -
J gene: TRBJ2-2
CDR3 DNA: TGTGCCCCCACCGGGAGAACGAACACCGGGGAGCTGTTTTTT
CDR3 protein: CAPTGRTNTGELFF

clone size: once
V gene: TRBV29-1
D gene: -
J gene: TRBJ2-1
CDR3 DNA: TGCAGCGTTGAAGTGGGAGACCGCAATGAGCAGTTCTTC
CDR3 protein: CSVEVGDRNEQFF

clone size: once
V gene: TRBV7-2
D gene: -
J gene: TRBJ2-5
CDR3 DNA: TGTGCCAGCAGCCCTAGCGTAGGGAAAGAGACCCAGTACTTC
CDR3 protein: CASSPSVGKETQYF

clone size: few
V gene: TRBV3-1/TRBV3-2
D gene: -
J gene: TRBJ2-4
CDR3 DNA: TGTGCCAGCAGCCAAGATAGAGCGGGCTTGAACATTCAGTACTTC
CDR3 protein: CASSQDRAGLNIQYF

clone size: -
V gene: TRBV23-1
D gene: -
J gene: TRBJ1-6
CDR3 DNA: TGCGCCAGCAGCACGGACAGTACTTTATCACCCCTCCACTTT
CDR3 protein: CASSTDSTLSPLHF

clone size: once
V gene: TRBV30
D gene: -
J gene: TRBJ1-4
CDR3 DNA: TGTGCCGGAGGGCTTTCTAATGAAAAACTGTTTTTT
CDR3 protein: CAGGLSNEKLFF

clone size: -
V gene: TRBV10-1
D gene: TRBD2
J gene: TRBJ2-3
CDR3 DNA: TGCGCCAGCAGTGAGGTGGCTAGCGGGGTCACAGATACGCAGTATTTT
CDR3 protein: CASSEVASGVTDTQYF

clone size: once
V gene: TRBV24-1
D gene: TRBD2
J gene: TRBJ2-3
CDR3 DNA: TGTGCCACCAGTGATCCAAAAAGCGGGGACACAGATACGCAGTATTTT
CDR3 protein: CATSDPKSGDTDTQYF

clone size: -
V gene: TRBV19
D gene: -
J gene: TRBJ1-2
CDR3 DNA: TGTGCCAGTAGTATAGCCGGACTTTGGGATGGCTACACCTTC
CDR3 protein: CASSIAGLWDGYTF

clone size: -
V gene: TRBV4-3
D gene: -
J gene: TRBJ2-1
CDR3 DNA: TGCGCCAGCAGCCAAGATTTCGCTAGAAACAATGAGCAGTTCTTC
CDR3 protein: CASSQDFARNNEQFF

clone size: -
V gene: TRBV7-9
D gene: -
J gene: TRBJ1-6
CDR3 DNA: TGTGCCAGCAGCGAGGGACTGCTCAATTCACCCCTCCACTTT
CDR3 protein: CASSEGLLNSPLHF

clone size: -
V gene: TRBV6-5
D gene: -
J gene: TRBJ1-2
CDR3 DNA: TGTGCCAGCTTCGAGCGGGGGGCAGGGTATGGCTACACCTTC
CDR3 protein: CASFERGAGYGYTF

clone size: once
V gene: TRBV14
D gene: TRBD1
J gene: TRBJ1-4
CDR3 DNA: TGTGCCAGCAGCAGGGCAGGGGGTAATGAAAAACTGTTTTTT
CDR3 protein: CASSRAGGNEKLFF

clone size: -
V gene: TRBV5-1
D gene: TRBD1
J gene: TRBJ2-3
CDR3 DNA: TGCGCCAGCAGCTTGCAGGGGACAGGGGGATCCGATACGCAGTATTTT
CDR3 protein: CASSLQGTGGSDTQYF